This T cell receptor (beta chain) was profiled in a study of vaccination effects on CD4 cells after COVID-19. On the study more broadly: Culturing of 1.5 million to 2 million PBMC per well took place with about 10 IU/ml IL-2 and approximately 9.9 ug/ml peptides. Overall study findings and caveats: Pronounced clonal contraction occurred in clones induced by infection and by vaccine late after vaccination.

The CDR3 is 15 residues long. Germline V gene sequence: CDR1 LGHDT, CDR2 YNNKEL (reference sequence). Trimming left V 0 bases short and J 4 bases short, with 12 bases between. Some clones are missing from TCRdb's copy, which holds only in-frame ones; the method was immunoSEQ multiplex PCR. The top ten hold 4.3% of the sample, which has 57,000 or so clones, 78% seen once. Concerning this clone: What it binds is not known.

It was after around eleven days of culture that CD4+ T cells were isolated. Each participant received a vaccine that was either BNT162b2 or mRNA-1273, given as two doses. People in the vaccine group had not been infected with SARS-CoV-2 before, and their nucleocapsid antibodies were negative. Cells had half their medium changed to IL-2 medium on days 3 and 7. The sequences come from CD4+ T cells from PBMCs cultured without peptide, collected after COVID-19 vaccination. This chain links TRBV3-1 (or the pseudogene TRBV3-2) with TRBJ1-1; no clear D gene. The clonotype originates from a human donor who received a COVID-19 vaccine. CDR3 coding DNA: TGTGCCAGCAGCCAAGAAGCCGTGAGGAGCACTGAAGCTTTCTTT. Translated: CASSQEAVRSTEAFF.